These 5 T cell receptor beta chains were all obtained from the same sample, sequenced in a study of cytomegalovirus exposure and HLA in healthy donors. Use of 60 Vbeta and 13 Jbeta primers characterized the PCR. Clones were sequenced by immunoSEQ multiplex PCR, and TCRdb holds only the in-frame ones, with some missing. Here the sample spans 150,000 to 200,000 clones, nearly 80% being singletons. The sequencing sample was made of PBMCs. These receptors came from a middle-aged woman in good health and CMV-seronegative.

In its sample, this clone was seen a few times. The chain has TRBV7-8 and TRBJ2-1; 9 nucleotides match TRBD2. The trim removed 1 base at V and 7 bases at J, leaving 5 bases unmatched. The length of the CDR3 is 15 residues. Germline V gives CDR1 SGHVS, CDR2 FQNEAQ. CDR3 bases: TGTGCCAGCAGCTTAGTGGCTAGCGGGGTAAATGAGCAGTTCTTC. It specifies CASSLVASGVNEQFF.

V gene TRBV30 combines with J gene TRBJ2-3, with a weak D call TRBD2 (7 bases). Germline loops: CDR1 GTSNPN, CDR2 SVGIG (reference sequence). Trimming took off 8 bases at V and 6 bases at J, with 18 bases between the two ends. This CDR3 region has 13 residues. CDR3 bases: TGTGCCCGGGGGGCTCGTTTATCGGATACGCAGTATTTT. Translated, it gives CARGARLSDTQYF. The full variable domain, in which reference TRBV30 and TRBJ2-3 provide the parts outside the CDR3, is SQTIHQWPATLVQPVGSPLSLECTVEGTSNPNLYWYRQAAGRGLQLLFYSVGIGQISSEVPQNLSASRPQDRQFILSSKKLLLSDSGFYLCARGARLSDTQYFGPGTRLTVL.

CDR3 sequence reads: CASSPPGAKGNYEQYF. CDR3 coding DNA: TGTGCCAGCTCACCACCGGGTGCGAAGGGGAACTACGAGCAGTACTTC. V gene TRBV18 combines with J gene TRBJ2-7; D is possibly TRBD1 (5 bases). From germline, CDR1 is KGHSH and CDR2 LQKENI. The CDR3 spans 16 residues. Trimming stripped 0 bases from V and 3 bases from J, with 15 bases between. Drawing the rest from reference TRBV18 and TRBJ2-7, the complete variable domain is NAGVMQNPRHLVRRRGQEARLRCSPMKGHSHVYWYRQLPEEGLKFMVYLQKENIIDESGMPKERFSAEFPKEGPSILRIQQVVRGDSAAYFCASSPPGAKGNYEQYFGPGTRLTVT.

The chain links TRBV28 to TRBJ1-1; 9 bases agree with TRBD1. Trimming removed 7 bases from V and 6 bases from J; junction bases left unmatched: 15. This CDR3 is 16 amino acids long. CDR1 MDHEN and CDR2 SYDVKM come from the germline V gene. CDR3 in amino acids: CASTFWGQGRGAEAFF. CDR3 nucleotides: TGTGCCAGCACATTTTGGGGACAGGGAAGGGGTGCTGAAGCTTTCTTT. Variable domain in full (rest from reference TRBV28 and TRBJ1-1): DVKVTQSSRYLVKRTGEKVFLECVQDMDHENMFWYRQDPGLGLRLIYFSYDVKMKEKGDIPEGYSVSREKKERFSLILESASTNQTSMYLCASTFWGQGRGAEAFFGQGTRLTVV.

This chain joins TRBV9 and TRBJ1-5, with no clear D. There are 14 residues in the CDR3. The V end lost 5 bases, the J end lost 6 bases, and 15 bases lay between the germline ends. In germline, CDR1 is SGDLS, CDR2 YYNGEE. CDR3 protein: CASSSGREGQPQHF. The CDR3 DNA is TGTGCCAGCAGTTCCGGACGGGAGGGTCAGCCCCAGCATTTT.